A selection of T cell receptor beta chains follows, all from one sample in a study of blood T cell repertoires in COVID-19. The table came from immunoSEQ multiplex PCR; TCRdb's copy has only in-frame clones and leaves some out. Counted here are 200,000 to 300,000 clones, 80% to 90% occurring once; the ten biggest clones make up under 6.5%. Sequenced input: peripheral blood. The receptors were gathered from a man in his fifties or sixties with acute or convalescent COVID-19. Each CDR3 is given with its conserved first and last residue. D genes are given only for firm matches. Some rows mark clone size as missing; the rest say once, few, many or name a class of expanded clone.

V	D	J	size	DNA	CDR3
TRBV28	NA	TRBJ2-7	once	TGTGCCAGCAGTTTATTAACCTACGAGCAGTACTTC	CASSLLTYEQYF
TRBV6-6	NA	TRBJ2-7	NA	TGTGCCAGCAGTTACTCGAGGTCCATTGGGAGCGAGCAGTACTTC	CASSYSRSIGSEQYF
TRBV28	TRBD1	TRBJ1-2	NA	TGTGCCAGCAGCTCAAAATTGACAGGGGAAGGTGGCTACACCTTC	CASSSKLTGEGGYTF
TRBV28	TRBD1	TRBJ2-7	NA	TGTGCCAGCAGTCTACCGGGACAGGTACACTACGAGCAGTACTTC	CASSLPGQVHYEQYF
TRBV6-2/TRBV6-3	TRBD2	TRBJ2-5	NA	TGTGCCAGCAGCCAGGGACTAGCGGGAAAAGAGACCCAGTACTTC	CASSQGLAGKETQYF
TRBV5-5	NA	TRBJ2-1	NA	TGTGCCAGCAGCTTGGAGGCGCGGGGTATCGATGAGCAGTTCTTC	CASSLEARGIDEQFF
TRBV28	NA	TRBJ1-4	once	TGTGCCAGCAGTTTAAACAGGGCAAATAATGAAAAACTGTTTTTT	CASSLNRANNEKLFF
TRBV6-5	TRBD1	TRBJ1-5	NA	TGTGCCAGCAGCGTACAGGGGGTGGGACAGCCCCAGCATTTT	CASSVQGVGQPQHF
TRBV5-1	NA	TRBJ1-3	NA	TGCGCCAGCAGGCTTAACGTACAGGTTGGAAACACCATATATTTT	CASRLNVQVGNTIYF
TRBV12-3/TRBV12-4	NA	TRBJ1-1	NA	TGTGCCAGCAGGTACAGGAATCGGGCTTTCTTT	CASRYRNRAFF
TRBV3-1/TRBV3-2	TRBD1	TRBJ1-2	NA	TGTGCCAGCAGCCAATTGGACAGGGGTGGCTACACCTTC	CASSQLDRGGYTF
TRBV10-3	TRBD1	TRBJ2-5	NA	TGTGCCATCAGTGAGACAGGGGGCCGGGAGACCCAGTACTTC	CAISETGGRETQYF
TRBV27	NA	TRBJ2-5	few	TGTGCCAGCAGGCCCACCGGGACAATCGAGGAGACCCAGTACTTC	CASRPTGTIEETQYF
TRBV19	TRBD1	TRBJ1-1	NA	TGTGCCAGTCTCCCGGGAGGGGGCTGGAACACTGAAGCTTTCTTT	CASLPGGGWNTEAFF
TRBV13	NA	TRBJ2-1	NA	TGTGCCAGCAGCCGCACCCAACTAGCAGGGGGAAACAATGAGCAGTTCTTC	CASSRTQLAGGNNEQFF
TRBV7-2	NA	TRBJ2-7	NA	TGTGCCAGCAGCTTTCTCCCTGAGTCCTACGAGCAGTACTTC	CASSFLPESYEQYF
TRBV7-9	TRBD2	TRBJ2-7	NA	TGTGCCAGCAGCTTCCGATCTAGCGGGGGCTCCTACGAGCAGTACTTC	CASSFRSSGGSYEQYF
TRBV4-3	NA	TRBJ2-2	NA	TGCGCCAGCAGCCAAACGGACAGACCGCGGCTGTTTTTT	CASSQTDRPRLFF
TRBV18	NA	TRBJ2-1	NA	TGTGCCAGCTCACCAAACGGCTACAATGAGCAGTTCTTC	CASSPNGYNEQFF
TRBV11-3	TRBD1	TRBJ2-3	once	TGTGCCAGCAGCAAGGGGACAGGGAGGACAGATACGCAGTATTTT	CASSKGTGRTDTQYF
TRBV28	TRBD2	TRBJ2-1	NA	TGTGCCAGCAGCCCGACCCCGGGACTAGTAAATGAGCAGTTCTTC	CASSPTPGLVNEQFF
TRBV5-1	TRBD1	TRBJ1-1	few	TGCGCCAGCAGCTTTGACAGGGGGGTTAGCACTGAAGCTTTCTTT	CASSFDRGVSTEAFF
TRBV11-3	TRBD1	TRBJ1-1	once	TGTGCCAGCAGCTCGAACAGGGGGGACACTGAAGCTTTCTTT	CASSSNRGDTEAFF
TRBV9	NA	TRBJ2-4	once	TGTGCCAGCAGCGTAGGGGGCAATGCCAAAAACATTCAGTACTTC	CASSVGGNAKNIQYF
TRBV28	TRBD2	TRBJ2-1	once	TGTGCCAGCAGTTATAGCGGGAGATTCCGAGCCTCCTACAATGAGCAGTTCTTC	CASSYSGRFRASYNEQFF
TRBV27	TRBD1	TRBJ1-4	NA	TGTGCCAGCGGGGGTGACAGGGCTAATGAAAAACTGTTTTTT	CASGGDRANEKLFF
TRBV12-3/TRBV12-4	NA	TRBJ2-1	once	TGTGCCAGCAGCAGGGGCTACAATGAGCAGTTCTTC	CASSRGYNEQFF
TRBV27	TRBD2	TRBJ2-1	NA	TGTGCCAGCAGCACTAGCGGGAGTCAGGGTGAGCAGTTCTTC	CASSTSGSQGEQFF
TRBV4-1	NA	TRBJ2-5	few	TGCGCCAGCAGCCTCCGGGACTGGGCACCAAAAACAGAGACCCAGTACTTC	CASSLRDWAPKTETQYF
TRBV19	NA	TRBJ1-2	NA	TGTGCCAGTAGTACCCGAACAGGAGTGGGTAACTATGGCTACACCTTC	CASSTRTGVGNYGYTF
TRBV18	NA	TRBJ2-7	NA	TGTGCCAGCTCACCAAGGCAGGTTGACGAGCAGTACTTC	CASSPRQVDEQYF
TRBV5-1	TRBD1	TRBJ1-6	NA	TGCGCCAGCAGCTGGACCGGGACAGGGGATAATTCACCCCTCCACTTT	CASSWTGTGDNSPLHF
TRBV5-1	TRBD2	TRBJ2-5	NA	TGCGCCAGCAGCTTGGCCAGACTAGCGGGAGGACAAGAGACCCAGTACTTC	CASSLARLAGGQETQYF
TRBV5-1	TRBD1	TRBJ1-4	NA	TGCGCCAGCAGCTTATCGGGACAGGGATTAAGAACTAATGAAAAACTGTTTTTT	CASSLSGQGLRTNEKLFF
TRBV19	TRBD1	TRBJ1-1	NA	TGTGCCAGTAGTAAAGGGACAGCGCTTAGGACAAACACTGAAGCTTTCTTT	CASSKGTALRTNTEAFF
TRBV19	TRBD1	TRBJ1-4	NA	TGTGCCAGTAGTATAGTCCGGACAGGGGTTGTCTCAACTAATGAAAAACTGTTTTTT	CASSIVRTGVVSTNEKLFF
TRBV6-2/TRBV6-3	NA	TRBJ2-3	NA	TGTGCCAGCAGTTACTTGGCGGGGGATACGCAGTATTTT	CASSYLAGDTQYF
TRBV14	NA	TRBJ1-6	NA	TGTGCCAGCAGCCAAGATTTCGGTACGGGGAATTCACCCCTCCACTTT	CASSQDFGTGNSPLHF
TRBV2	TRBD2	TRBJ2-3	NA	TGTGCCAGCAGTGAAGCGCGGGGGGGACGCACAGATACGCAGTATTTT	CASSEARGGRTDTQYF
TRBV9	TRBD2	TRBJ2-3	NA	TGTGCCAGCAGCGAGAGCCCGGGACTAGCGACAGATACGCAGTATTTT	CASSESPGLATDTQYF
TRBV6-2/TRBV6-3	TRBD1	TRBJ2-3	NA	TGTGCCAGCAGTTCCCGACAGGGCCCAGCAGATACGCAGTATTTT	CASSSRQGPADTQYF
TRBV5-1	NA	TRBJ2-1	NA	TGCGCCAGCAGCTTGGCGGGAGCCTCCTACAATGAGCAGTTCTTC	CASSLAGASYNEQFF
TRBV10-3	TRBD1	TRBJ1-1	few	TGTGCCATCAGTCGGTCCCAAAGAGGGACAGGGATGGGCACTGAAGCTTTCTTT	CAISRSQRGTGMGTEAFF
TRBV28	NA	TRBJ1-1	many	TGTGCCAGCAGTTTAATCGGGGGGAACACTGAAGCTTTCTTT	CASSLIGGNTEAFF
TRBV28	NA	TRBJ1-1	NA	TGTGCCAGCAGTTTACCCCCCTTAGCCCTGGGGAACACTGAAGCTTTCTTT	CASSLPPLALGNTEAFF
TRBV9	TRBD2	TRBJ2-1	NA	TGTGCCAGCAGCGTAGGGGCTAGCGGGAGAAGTGGGAATGAGCAGTTCTTC	CASSVGASGRSGNEQFF
TRBV21-1	NA	TRBJ1-5	few	TGTGCCAGCAGCATCGACAGAAGACATCAGCCCCAGCATTTT	CASSIDRRHQPQHF
TRBV21-1	NA	TRBJ1-6	NA	TGTGCCAGCAGCAAATCAAGCCACAGGGATAATTCACCCCTCCACTTT	CASSKSSHRDNSPLHF
TRBV3-1/TRBV3-2	NA	TRBJ1-2	NA	TGTGCCAGCAGCCAAGCCGGTCGGGACACCTTC	CASSQAGRDTF
TRBV28	TRBD1	TRBJ1-5	NA	TGTGCCAGCAGTTGGGGGACAGGTAGCAATCAGCCCCAGCATTTT	CASSWGTGSNQPQHF
TRBV6-5	NA	TRBJ1-2	NA	TGTGCCAGCAGTTACTCGGGGGGAATCGGGAGCTATGGCTACACCTTC	CASSYSGGIGSYGYTF
TRBV12-5	TRBD1	TRBJ2-7	NA	TGTGCTAGTGCTTTGGGACAGGGCTTCTACGAGCAGTACTTC	CASALGQGFYEQYF
TRBV27	TRBD1	TRBJ1-2	NA	TGTGCCAGCAGTCCACTTGGACAGGGGAATCTCGGCTACACCTTC	CASSPLGQGNLGYTF